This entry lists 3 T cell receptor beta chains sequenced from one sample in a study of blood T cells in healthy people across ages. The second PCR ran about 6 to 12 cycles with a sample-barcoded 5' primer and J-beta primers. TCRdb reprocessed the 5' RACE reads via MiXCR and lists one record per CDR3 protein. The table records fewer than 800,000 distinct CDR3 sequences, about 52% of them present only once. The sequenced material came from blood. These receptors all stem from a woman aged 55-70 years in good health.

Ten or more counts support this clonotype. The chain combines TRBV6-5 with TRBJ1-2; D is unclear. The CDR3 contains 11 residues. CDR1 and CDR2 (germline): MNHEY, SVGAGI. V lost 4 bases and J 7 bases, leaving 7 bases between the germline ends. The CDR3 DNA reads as TGTGCCAGCAGTTCGAGGTTTGGCTACACCTTC. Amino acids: CASSSRFGYTF.

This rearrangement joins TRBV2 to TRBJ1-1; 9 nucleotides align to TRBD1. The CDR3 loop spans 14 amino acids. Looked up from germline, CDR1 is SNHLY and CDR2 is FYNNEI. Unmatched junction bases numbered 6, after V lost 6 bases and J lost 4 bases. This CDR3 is CASSQTGGITEAFF. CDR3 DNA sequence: TGTGCCAGCAGCCAGACAGGGGGAATCACTGAAGCTTTCTTT.

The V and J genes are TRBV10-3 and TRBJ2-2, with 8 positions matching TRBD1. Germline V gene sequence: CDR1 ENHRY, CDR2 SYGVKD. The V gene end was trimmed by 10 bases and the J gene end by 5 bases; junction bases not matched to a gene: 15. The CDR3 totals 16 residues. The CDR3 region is CATYKAGTGLTGELFF. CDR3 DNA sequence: TGTGCCACGTATAAAGCCGGGACAGGTCTAACCGGGGAGCTGTTTTTT.